A single sample is the source of the 24 T cell receptor beta chains below, sequenced in a study of CD8 T cells in Susac syndrome. When the RNA was reverse transcribed, random hexamers were used with an input of roughly 0.45 to 1 ug. Each CDR3 protein is one row after TCRdb ran MiXCR on the immunoSEQ multiplex PCR reads. This table has about 110,000 distinct CDR3 sequences, about 95% appearing once. The sequenced sample consisted of CD4+ T cells from PBMCs. All receptors come from a human donor in good health.

With respect to this clonotype: At one of its ends the junction is not consistent with the germline gene, which may arise from a read error. The chain's CDR3 is CASSLVPGVADTQYF. The CDR3 DNA follows: TGTGCTAGCAGCTTAGTACCAGGAGTCGCAGATACGCAGTATTTT. The chain recombines TRBV7-7 with TRBJ2-3, with no clear D. CDR3 length: 15 residues. The germline V gene encodes CDR1 SSHAT and CDR2 FNYEAQ (reference sequence). The full variable domain, its missing parts supplied by reference TRBV7-7 and TRBJ2-3, is GAGVSQSPRYKVTKRGQDVTLRCDPISSHATLYWYQQALGQGPEFLTYFNYEAQPDKSGLPSDRFSAERPEGSISTLTIQRTEQRDSAMYRCASSLVPGVADTQYFGPGTRLTVL.

This sequence joins TRBV30 and TRBJ2-1; D is undetermined. Trimming removed 2 bases from V and 5 bases from J, with 4 bases in between. This CDR3 is 11 amino acids long. CDR1 GTSNPN and CDR2 SVGIG come from the germline V gene (reference sequence). The CDR3 spells CAWSNDNEQFF. DNA for the CDR3: TGTGCCTGGAGTAATGACAATGAGCAGTTCTTC.

V usage is TRBV7-2 and J usage is TRBJ2-7; D is possibly TRBD1 or TRBD2 (5 bases each). The V end was cut by 6 bases, the J end by 3 bases, with 15 bases between. The CDR3 extends over 14 amino acids. Germline-derived CDR1 and CDR2 are SGHTA and FQGNSA. CDR3 bases: TGTGCCAGCAGGGGGGTAGACAGTCGCTACGAGCAGTACTTC. Residues: CASRGVDSRYEQYF. Drawing the rest from reference TRBV7-2 and TRBJ2-7, the complete variable domain is GAGVSQSPSNKVTEKGKDVELRCDPISGHTALYWYRQSLGQGLEFLIYFQGNSAPDKSGLPSDRFSAERTGGSVSTLTIQRTQQEDSAVYLCASRGVDSRYEQYFGPGTRLTVT.

The chain joins TRBV9 to TRBJ1-6; no definite D call. The CDR3 spans 16 residues. Germline V lookup: CDR1 SGDLS, CDR2 YYNGEE. Trimming shortened V by 0 bases and J by 0 bases, and 7 bases separated the two germline ends. CDR3 region: CASSVAGSSYNSPLHF. The CDR3 region has the DNA TGTGCCAGCAGCGTAGCGGGGTCCTCCTATAATTCACCCCTCCACTTT.

The gene calls are TRBV28 and TRBJ2-7, with D perhaps TRBD1 (6 bases). This CDR3 comprises 14 residues. Trimming pared 8 bases from V and 0 bases from J, leaving 14 bases between. Germline-derived CDR1 and CDR2 are MDHEN and SYDVKM. In DNA form, the CDR3 reads TGTGCCAGCGAGAAGAGGGGGAGCTCCTACGAGCAGTACTTC. Encoded protein: CASEKRGSSYEQYF.

This chain links TRBV3-1 with TRBJ2-7; no reliable D call. Trimming left V 1 base short and J 1 base short, with 8 bases between. From germline, CDR1 is LGHDT and CDR2 YNNKEL (reference sequence). The CDR3 has 14 amino acids. The CDR3 DNA follows: TGTGCCAGCAGCCAAGCGTGGCAGTCCTACGAGCAGTACTTC. Translated, it gives CASSQAWQSYEQYF.

This chain joins TRBV11-2 and TRBJ1-2; D is unresolved. Germline V CDR1 and CDR2: SGHAT, FQNNGV. The V end was cut by 5 bases, the J end by 2 bases, with 12 bases between. The CDR3 extends over 14 amino acids. CDR3 DNA sequence: TGTGCCAGCAGCGGGAACCTAGCCAACTATGGCTACACCTTC. This encodes CASSGNLANYGYTF.

V gene TRBV6-2 or TRBV6-3 combines with J gene TRBJ2-7; D not resolved. Between the trimmed V and J ends, which lost 4 bases and 7 bases, there was a span of 11 bases. Germline loops: CDR1 MNHEY, CDR2 SVGEGT. CDR3 length: 12 amino acids. The CDR3 coding sequence is TGTGCCAGCAGTTCCCGGGCCAGGGAGCAGTACTTC. Encoded protein: CASSSRAREQYF.

The rearrangement joins TRBV7-2 to TRBJ1-5; 9 nucleotides align to TRBD1. Trimming took 5 bases from V and 4 from J; bases not matched to a gene: 3. The germline CDR1 and CDR2 sequences are SGHTA and FQGNSA. The CDR3 covers 14 residues. The CDR3: CASSEGQGNQPQHF. The CDR3 coding sequence is TGTGCCAGCAGCGAAGGACAGGGGAATCAGCCCCAGCATTTT.

The rearrangement joins TRBV5-6 to TRBJ2-3; 7 bases map to TRBD2. The germline gives CDR1 SGHDT, CDR2 YYEEEE. V gave up 4 bases and J gave up 3 bases; unmatched junction bases: 8. The CDR3 sequence is 15 residues long. DNA for the CDR3: TGTGCCAGCAGCCCGAGACTAGCAGGGACAGATACGCAGTATTTT. Encoded protein: CASSPRLAGTDTQYF. The full variable domain, in which reference TRBV5-6 and TRBJ2-3 provide the parts outside the CDR3, is DAGVTQSPTHLIKTRGQQVTLRCSPKSGHDTVSWYQQALGQGPQFIFQYYEEEERQRGNFPDRFSGHQFPNYSSELNVNALLLGDSALYLCASSPRLAGTDTQYFGPGTRLTVL.

The V call is TRBV29-1, the J call TRBJ2-5, with D possibly TRBD2 on 7 matching bases. From germline, CDR1 is SQVTM and CDR2 ANQGSEA. The CDR3 runs 11 residues. Trimming removed 4 bases at V and 7 bases at J, with 10 bases between. The CDR3 region is CSVVGGGTQYF. In DNA form, the CDR3 reads TGCAGCGTTGTGGGAGGGGGGACCCAGTACTTC.

The chain combines TRBV29-1 with TRBJ1-1, with 12 positions matching TRBD1. Germline V gene sequence: CDR1 SQVTM, CDR2 ANQGSEA. J lost 7 bases, V lost 6 bases, and 9 bases had no gene match. The CDR3 covers 14 residues. CDR3 in DNA: TGCAGCGTGGACCGGGACAGGGGGCGGAGTGAAGCTTTCTTT. It specifies CSVDRDRGRSEAFF.

V and J are TRBV7-8 and TRBJ2-1, with D possibly called TRBD1 or TRBD2 (5 bases each). Germline CDR1 is SGHVS and CDR2 is FQNEAQ. Trimming shortened V by 3 bases and J by 12 bases, and 12 bases separated the two germline ends. The CDR3 is 12 amino acids. In DNA, the CDR3 is TGTGCCAGCAGCTTTGGGGGATGGGTGCAGTTCTTC. It yields the protein CASSFGGWVQFF.

V gene TRBV4-3 combines with J gene TRBJ2-7, with 9 bases matching TRBD1. The CDR3 has 13 residues. The V gene's germline CDR1 is LGHNA and CDR2 YSLEER. The J segment lost 7 bases and the V segment lost 3 bases, leaving 4 bases of the junction unmatched. CDR3 DNA: TGCGCCAGCAGCCACCGGACAGGGGAAGAGCAGTACTTC. Amino acid sequence: CASSHRTGEEQYF.

The chain has TRBV9 and TRBJ2-7; weak D call: TRBD2 (7 bases). The V end was cut by 3 bases, the J end by 6 bases, with 13 bases between. The CDR3 spans 13 residues. Germline V lookup: CDR1 SGDLS, CDR2 YYNGEE. CDR3 sequence (DNA): TGTGCCAGCAGCGGAGGGGGGGGCGGCGAGCAGTACTTC. This codes for CASSGGGGGEQYF.

This clonotype was seen a single time. The chain is built from TRBV10-3 and TRBJ2-5, with 8 bases identical to TRBD2. CDR1 ENHRY and CDR2 SYGVKD come from the germline V gene. Trimming cost V 4 bases and J 4 bases; bases outside gene matches: 2. The CDR3 length is 13 residues. The CDR3 protein is CAISGREVETQYF. CDR3 DNA: TGTGCCATCAGTGGGCGGGAGGTAGAGACCCAGTACTTC.

This clonotype came up a few times. This chain links TRBV27 with TRBJ2-3, with D unclear. The germline V gene encodes CDR1 MNHEY and CDR2 SMNVEV (reference sequence). The CDR3 runs to 13 residues. Deletions cut 2 bases from V and 6 bases from J, with 9 bases between. The CDR3 nucleotides are TGTGCCAGCAGTTTAGCGGCTCAGGATACGCAGTATTTT. Encoded protein: CASSLAAQDTQYF.

The CDR3 spells CASSPGLAGSRGELFF. DNA for the CDR3: TGTGCCAGCAGCCCGGGACTAGCGGGAAGTCGCGGGGAGCTGTTTTTT. The genes are TRBV6-1 and TRBJ2-2; 13 bases fit TRBD2. V was pared by 6 bases and J by 7 bases, with 8 bases of the junction left unmatched. The CDR3 has 16 residues. Germline V lookup: CDR1 MNHNS, CDR2 SASEGT.

The chain recombines TRBV3-1 with TRBJ2-1; 7 nucleotides align to TRBD2. The CDR3 covers 14 residues. Unmatched junction bases numbered 10, after V lost 4 bases and J lost 10 bases. Germline values: CDR1 LGHDT, CDR2 YNNKEL (reference sequence). The chain's CDR3 is CASSRDYLSKEQFF. The DNA of the CDR3 is TGTGCCAGCAGCCGGGACTACCTTTCCAAGGAGCAGTTCTTC.

This clonotype was observed a single time. The chain recombines TRBV7-9 with TRBJ2-1; tentatively, D is TRBD2 (6 bases). Trimming stripped 2 bases from V and 0 bases from J, with 11 bases between. This CDR3 spans 16 amino acids. Germline V gene lookup returns CDR1 SEHNR and CDR2 FQNEAQ (reference sequence). The CDR3 bases are TGTGCCAGCAGCTTACCTCGGGGGAGCTCCTACAATGAGCAGTTCTTC. Its protein is CASSLPRGSSYNEQFF. Filled out from reference TRBV7-9 and TRBJ2-1, the complete variable domain reads DTGVSQNPRHKITKRGQNVTFRCDPISEHNRLYWYRQTLGQGPEFLTYFQNEAQLEKSRLLSDRFSAERPKGSFSTLEIQRTEQGDSAMYLCASSLPRGSSYNEQFFGPGTRLTVL.

This chain uses TRBV5-1 with TRBJ2-5, with TRBD1 identical over 7 bases. Germline V lookup: CDR1 SGHRS, CDR2 YFSETQ. This CDR3 spans 16 amino acids. V shed 0 bases, J shed 0 bases, and the junction held 5 bases outside the gene matches. The CDR3 here is CASSLGPRGYQETQYF. CDR3 nucleotide sequence: TGCGCCAGCAGCTTGGGGCCCAGGGGGTACCAAGAGACCCAGTACTTC.

This chain joins TRBV28 and TRBJ2-7, with 11 bases identical to TRBD2. Trimming took 5 bases from V and 7 from J; bases not matched to a gene: 13. This CDR3 spans 16 amino acids. In germline, CDR1 is MDHEN, CDR2 SYDVKM. CDR3 in DNA: TGTGCCAGCAGTGTCCCGACTAGCGGGATACTGCGGGAGCAGTACTTC. This translates into CASSVPTSGILREQYF.

The gene calls are TRBV6-2 or TRBV6-3 and TRBJ2-7, with D possibly being TRBD1 or TRBD2 (5 bases each). The CDR3 sequence is 17 residues long. The germline V gene has CDR1 MNHEY and CDR2 SVGEGT. Trimming pared 2 bases from V and 5 bases from J, leaving 22 bases between. This chain's CDR3 is CASSYPGPGGGLHEQYF. CDR3 DNA sequence: TGTGCCAGCAGTTACCCGGGACCCGGTGGAGGCCTCCACGAGCAGTACTTC.

V usage is TRBV29-1 and J usage is TRBJ2-3; possible D gene TRBD2, 6 bases. V was clipped by 6 bases and J by 0 bases, with 10 bases between them. Germline V lookup: CDR1 SQVTM, CDR2 ANQGSEA. The CDR3 runs to 13 residues. CDR3 sequence: CSVAGRSTDTQYF. The DNA of the CDR3 is TGCAGCGTGGCGGGGAGAAGCACAGATACGCAGTATTTT.